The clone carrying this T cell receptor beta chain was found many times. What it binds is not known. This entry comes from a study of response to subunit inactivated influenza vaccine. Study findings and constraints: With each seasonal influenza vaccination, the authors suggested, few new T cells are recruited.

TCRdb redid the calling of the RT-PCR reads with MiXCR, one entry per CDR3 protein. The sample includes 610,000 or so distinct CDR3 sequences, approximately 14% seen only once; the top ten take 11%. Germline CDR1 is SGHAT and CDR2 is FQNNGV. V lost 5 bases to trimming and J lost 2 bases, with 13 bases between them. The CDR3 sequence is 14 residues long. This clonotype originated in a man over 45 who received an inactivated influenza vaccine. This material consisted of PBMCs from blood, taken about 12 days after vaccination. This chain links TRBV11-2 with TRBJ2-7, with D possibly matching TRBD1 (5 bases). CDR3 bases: TGTGCCAGCAGCGTCGGACACGCCACCTACGAGCAGTACTTC. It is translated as CASSVGHATYEQYF.